This is a list of T cell receptor beta chains from one sample in a study of blood T cell repertoires in COVID-19. The data were produced by immunoSEQ multiplex PCR, yet TCRdb's version contains in-frame clones alone and is incomplete. This table holds 360,000 or so clones, 85% to 90% found once. Specimen: peripheral blood. The origin of the receptors is a man aged 18 to 35 with active or convalescent COVID-19. The CDR3 runs from the conserved cysteine through the conserved F or W. D genes are given only for firm matches. Size values are once, few and many counts, or a class for expanded clones, and some rows have none.

d_call j_call v_call clone_size cdr3_nt cdr3_aa
TRBD2 TRBJ2-7 TRBV28 NA TGTGCCAGCACTCCGGGACTAGCGTACGAGCAGTACTTC CASTPGLAYEQYF
TRBD1 TRBJ2-2 TRBV6-2/TRBV6-3 NA TGTGCCAGCAGTAGATCCGGGACAGGCGGGTCCGGGGAGCTGTTTTTT CASSRSGTGGSGELFF
NA TRBJ1-5 TRBV7-2 NA TGTGCCAGCAGCTTACTTCGTCAGGATAATCAGCCCCAGCATTTT CASSLLRQDNQPQHF
NA TRBJ1-5 TRBV3-1/TRBV3-2 NA TGTGCCAGCAGCCAGACAGCTAGCAATCAGCCCCAGCATTTT CASSQTASNQPQHF
TRBD1 TRBJ1-1 TRBV19 NA TGTGCCAGTAGTATTGTCGGACAGGGTGAAGCTTTCTTT CASSIVGQGEAFF
NA TRBJ2-3 TRBV20-1 few TGCAGTGCTGGACAGCATACGCAGTATTTT CSAGQHTQYF
NA TRBJ2-5 TRBV28 NA TGTGCCAGCAGTAGCCCGGGAGAGACCCAGTACTTC CASSSPGETQYF
NA TRBJ1-4 TRBV5-1 NA TGCGCCAGCAGCTTGGCCACTGGGGGCGACCGCGAAAAACTGTTTTTT CASSLATGGDREKLFF
NA TRBJ2-1 TRBV12-3/TRBV12-4 NA TGTGCCAGCAGTTCGGGCAATGAGCAGTTCTTC CASSSGNEQFF
TRBD1 TRBJ1-1 TRBV10-2 NA TGCGCCAGCAACAACCGGGACAGCGTATTTGAAGCTTTCTTT CASNNRDSVFEAFF
NA TRBJ2-1 TRBV2 NA TGTGCCAGCAACATAGGGGACAATGAGCAGTTCTTC CASNIGDNEQFF
NA TRBJ1-6 TRBV5-4 once TGTGCCAGCAGCTTGGGTCGTTTCGCGCGGGGAAATTCACCCCTCCACTTT CASSLGRFARGNSPLHF
NA TRBJ1-5 TRBV4-1 NA TGCGCCAGCAGCCAAACTAGAGGGAGGGGAAATCAGCCCCAGCATTTT CASSQTRGRGNQPQHF
TRBD1 TRBJ1-2 TRBV6-5 NA TGTGCCAGCAGTTACTCAGGGACAGGGGGCGTTAAAGGCTACACCTTC CASSYSGTGGVKGYTF
NA TRBJ1-2 TRBV27 NA TGTGCCAGCAGGCCCGGCGGGCATAACTATGGCTACACCTTC CASRPGGHNYGYTF
TRBD1 TRBJ1-1 TRBV11-2 once TGTGCCAGCAGCTCCAGGACAGGGGGAATAATGAACACTGAAGCTTTCTTT CASSSRTGGIMNTEAFF
TRBD1 TRBJ1-2 TRBV6-2/TRBV6-3 NA TGTGCCAGCAGTTACCTTACAGGGGGCGGCGGCTACACCTTC CASSYLTGGGGYTF
NA TRBJ1-2 TRBV29-1 NA TGCAGCGTTGAAGGCATCCGGGGCTACACCTTC CSVEGIRGYTF
NA TRBJ2-3 TRBV18 few TGTGCCAGCTCACCACGTCCCCCGCCGGGGCGGGGAAGCACAGATACGCAGTATTTT CASSPRPPPGRGSTDTQYF
NA TRBJ2-2 TRBV5-4 NA TGTGCCAGCAGCTTCGCCAGGGCCGGGGAGCTGTTTTTT CASSFARAGELFF